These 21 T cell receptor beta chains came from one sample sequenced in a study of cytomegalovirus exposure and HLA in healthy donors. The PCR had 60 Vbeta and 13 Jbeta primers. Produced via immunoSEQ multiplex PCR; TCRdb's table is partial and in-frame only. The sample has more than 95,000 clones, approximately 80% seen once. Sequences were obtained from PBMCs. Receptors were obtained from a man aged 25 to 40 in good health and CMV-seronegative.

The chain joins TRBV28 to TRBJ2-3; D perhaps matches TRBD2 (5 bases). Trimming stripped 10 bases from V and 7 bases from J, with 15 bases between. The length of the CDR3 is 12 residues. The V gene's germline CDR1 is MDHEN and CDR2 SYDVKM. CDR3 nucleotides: TGTGCCACCCGAGAGACTACATATACGCAGTATTTT. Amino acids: CATRETTYTQYF.

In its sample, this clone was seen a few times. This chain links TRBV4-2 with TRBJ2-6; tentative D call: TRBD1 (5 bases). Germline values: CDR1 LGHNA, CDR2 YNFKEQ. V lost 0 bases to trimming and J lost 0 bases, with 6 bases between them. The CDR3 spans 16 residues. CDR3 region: CASSQDGASGANVLTF. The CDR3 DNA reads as TGTGCCAGCAGCCAAGATGGGGCCTCTGGGGCCAACGTCCTGACTTTC.

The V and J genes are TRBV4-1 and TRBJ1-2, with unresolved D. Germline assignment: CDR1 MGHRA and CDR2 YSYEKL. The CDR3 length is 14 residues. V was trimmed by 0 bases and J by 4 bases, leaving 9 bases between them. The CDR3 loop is CASSQDQAVYGYTF. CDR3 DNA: TGCGCCAGCAGCCAAGACCAGGCCGTCTATGGCTACACCTTC.

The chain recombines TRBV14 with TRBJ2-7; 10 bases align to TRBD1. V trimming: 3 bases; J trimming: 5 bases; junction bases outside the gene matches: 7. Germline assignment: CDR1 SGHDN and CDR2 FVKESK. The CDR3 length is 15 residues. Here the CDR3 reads CASSQRTGGRNEQYF. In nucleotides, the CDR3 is TGTGCCAGCAGCCAGCGGACAGGGGGGCGGAACGAGCAGTACTTC. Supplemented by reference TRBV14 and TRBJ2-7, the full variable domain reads EAGVTQFPSHSVIEKGQTVTLRCDPISGHDNLYWYRRVMGKEIKFLLHFVKESKQDESGMPNNRFLAERTGGTYSTLKVQPAELEDSGVYFCASSQRTGGRNEQYFGPGTRLTVT.

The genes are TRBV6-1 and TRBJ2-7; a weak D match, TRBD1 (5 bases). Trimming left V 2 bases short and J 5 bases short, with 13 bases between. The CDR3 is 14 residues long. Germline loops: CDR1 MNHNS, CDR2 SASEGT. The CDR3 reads CASSELPGWDEQYF. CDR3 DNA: TGTGCCAGCAGTGAACTCCCAGGGTGGGACGAGCAGTACTTC.

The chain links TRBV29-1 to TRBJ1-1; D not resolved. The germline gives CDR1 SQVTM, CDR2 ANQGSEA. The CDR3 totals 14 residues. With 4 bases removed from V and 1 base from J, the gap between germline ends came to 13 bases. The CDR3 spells CSVGLRARNTEAFF. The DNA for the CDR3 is TGCAGCGTTGGGCTCCGAGCGAGGAACACTGAAGCTTTCTTT.

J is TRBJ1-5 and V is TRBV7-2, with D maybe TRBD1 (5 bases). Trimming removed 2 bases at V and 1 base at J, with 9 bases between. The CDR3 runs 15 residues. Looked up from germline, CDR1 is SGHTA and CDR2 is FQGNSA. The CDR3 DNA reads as TGTGCCAGCAGCTTATTTCGGGGGAGCAATCAGCCCCAGCATTTT. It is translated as CASSLFRGSNQPQHF.

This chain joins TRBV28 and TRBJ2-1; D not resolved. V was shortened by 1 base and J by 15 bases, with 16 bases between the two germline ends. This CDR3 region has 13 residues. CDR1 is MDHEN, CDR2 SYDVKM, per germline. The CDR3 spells CASSLLSRRHPFF. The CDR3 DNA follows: TGTGCCAGCAGTTTATTATCGCGCCGCCACCCGTTCTTC.

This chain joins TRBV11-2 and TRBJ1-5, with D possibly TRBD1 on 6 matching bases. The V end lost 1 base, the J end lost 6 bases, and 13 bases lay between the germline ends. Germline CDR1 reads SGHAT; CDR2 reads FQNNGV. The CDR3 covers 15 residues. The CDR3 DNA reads TGTGCCAGCAGCTTAGGTAGGGGGACGGGTCAGCCCCAGCATTTT. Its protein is CASSLGRGTGQPQHF.

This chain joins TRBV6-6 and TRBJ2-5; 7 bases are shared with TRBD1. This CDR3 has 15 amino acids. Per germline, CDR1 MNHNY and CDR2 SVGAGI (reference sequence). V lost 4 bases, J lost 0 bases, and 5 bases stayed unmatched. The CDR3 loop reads CASSWDSPHQETQYF. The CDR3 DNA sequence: TGTGCCAGCAGTTGGGACAGTCCCCACCAAGAGACCCAGTACTTC.

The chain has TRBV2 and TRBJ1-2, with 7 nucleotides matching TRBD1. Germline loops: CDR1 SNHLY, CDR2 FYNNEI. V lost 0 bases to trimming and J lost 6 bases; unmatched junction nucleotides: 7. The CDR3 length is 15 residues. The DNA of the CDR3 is TGTGCCAGCAGTGAAGCCCCGACAGGGAGACATGGCTACACCTTC. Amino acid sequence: CASSEAPTGRHGYTF.

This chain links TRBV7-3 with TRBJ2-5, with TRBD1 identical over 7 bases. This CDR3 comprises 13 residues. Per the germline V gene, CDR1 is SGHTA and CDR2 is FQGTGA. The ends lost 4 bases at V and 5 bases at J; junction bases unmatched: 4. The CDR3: CASSSTGWETQYF. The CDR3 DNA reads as TGTGCCAGCAGCTCGACAGGGTGGGAGACCCAGTACTTC.

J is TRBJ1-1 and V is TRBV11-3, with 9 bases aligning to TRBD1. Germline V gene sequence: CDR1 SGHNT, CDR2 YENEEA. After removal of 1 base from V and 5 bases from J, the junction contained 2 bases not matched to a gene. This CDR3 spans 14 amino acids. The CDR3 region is CASSLGQGGTEAFF. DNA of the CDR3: TGTGCCAGCAGCTTAGGACAGGGGGGTACTGAAGCTTTCTTT. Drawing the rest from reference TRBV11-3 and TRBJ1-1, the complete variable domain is EAGVVQSPRYKIIEKKQPVAFWCNPISGHNTLYWYLQNLGQGPELLIRYENEEAVDDSQLPKDRFSAERLKGVDSTLKIQPAELGDSAVYLCASSLGQGGTEAFFGQGTRLTVV.

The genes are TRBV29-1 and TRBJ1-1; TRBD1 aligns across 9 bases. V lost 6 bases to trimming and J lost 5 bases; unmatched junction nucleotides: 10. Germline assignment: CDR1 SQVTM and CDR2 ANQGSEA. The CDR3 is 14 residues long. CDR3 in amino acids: CSVVDRGVPTEAFF. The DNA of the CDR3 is TGCAGCGTAGTGGACAGGGGAGTTCCGACTGAAGCTTTCTTT.

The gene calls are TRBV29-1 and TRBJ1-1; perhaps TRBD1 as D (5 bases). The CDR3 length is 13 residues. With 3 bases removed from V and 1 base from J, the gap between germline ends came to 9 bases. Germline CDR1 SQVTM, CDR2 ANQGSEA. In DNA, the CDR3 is TGCAGCGTTGAGCGACAGCCGAACACTGAAGCTTTCTTT. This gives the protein CSVERQPNTEAFF.

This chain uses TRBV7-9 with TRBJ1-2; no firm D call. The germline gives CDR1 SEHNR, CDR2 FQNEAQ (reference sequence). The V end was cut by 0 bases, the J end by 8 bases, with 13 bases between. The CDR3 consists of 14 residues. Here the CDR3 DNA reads TGTGCCAGCAGCTTAGCGCATAACAGATTGGGCTACACCTTC. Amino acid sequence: CASSLAHNRLGYTF.

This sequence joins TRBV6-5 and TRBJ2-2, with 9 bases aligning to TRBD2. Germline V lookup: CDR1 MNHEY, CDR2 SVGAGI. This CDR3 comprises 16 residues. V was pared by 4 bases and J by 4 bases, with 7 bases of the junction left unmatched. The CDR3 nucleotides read TGTGCCAGCAGTTTATTTAGCGGGGGCGGCACCGGGGAGCTGTTTTTT. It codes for CASSLFSGGGTGELFF.

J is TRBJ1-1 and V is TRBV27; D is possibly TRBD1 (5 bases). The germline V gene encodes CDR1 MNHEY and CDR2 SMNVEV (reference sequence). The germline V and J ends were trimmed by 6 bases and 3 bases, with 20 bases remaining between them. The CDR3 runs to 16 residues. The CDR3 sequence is CASSPGRGEVDTEAFF. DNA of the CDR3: TGTGCCAGCAGCCCTGGGCGGGGGGAAGTGGACACTGAAGCTTTCTTT.

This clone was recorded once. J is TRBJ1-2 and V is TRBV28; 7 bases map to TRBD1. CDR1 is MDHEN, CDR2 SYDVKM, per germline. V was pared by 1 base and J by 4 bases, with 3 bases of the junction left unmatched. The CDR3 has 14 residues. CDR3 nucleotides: TGTGCCAGCAGTTTATTACAGGGGACCTATGGCTACACCTTC. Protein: CASSLLQGTYGYTF.

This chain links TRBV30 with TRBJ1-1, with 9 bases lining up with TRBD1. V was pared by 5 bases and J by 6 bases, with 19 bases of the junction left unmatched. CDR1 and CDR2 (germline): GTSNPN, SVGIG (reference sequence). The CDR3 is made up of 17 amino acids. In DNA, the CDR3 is TGTGCCTGGGAGTGGGCCCCGAACAGGGGGCGTCATGCTGAAGCTTTCTTT. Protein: CAWEWAPNRGRHAEAFF. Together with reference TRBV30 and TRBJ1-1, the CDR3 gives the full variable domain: SQTIHQWPATLVQPVGSPLSLECTVEGTSNPNLYWYRQAAGRGLQLLFYSVGIGQISSEVPQNLSASRPQDRQFILSSKKLLLSDSGFYLCAWEWAPNRGRHAEAFFGQGTRLTVV.

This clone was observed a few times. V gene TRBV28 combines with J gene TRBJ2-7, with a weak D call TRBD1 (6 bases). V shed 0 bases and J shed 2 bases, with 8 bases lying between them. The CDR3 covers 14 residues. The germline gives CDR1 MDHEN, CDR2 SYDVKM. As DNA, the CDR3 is TGTGCCAGCAGTTTATGGGCAGGGGCCTACGAGCAGTACTTC. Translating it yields CASSLWAGAYEQYF.